This T cell receptor beta chain appears in the sequencing data of a study of blood T cell repertoires in COVID-19. CDR3 length equals 18 residues. The J segment lost 2 bases and the V segment lost 6 bases, leaving 7 bases of the junction unmatched. Looked up from germline, CDR1 is SEHNR and CDR2 is FQNEAQ (reference sequence). Measured with immunoSEQ multiplex PCR; TCRdb has only the in-frame clones, and not every one. The table shows hundreds of thousands of clones, with roughly 90% occurring only once. This receptor was identified in a man in his fifties or sixties who had recovered from COVID-19. The sample taken for sequencing was PBMCs or T cells enriched from blood (not recorded which). This chain joins TRBV7-9 and TRBJ2-1; TRBD2 agrees at 16 bases. CDR3 DNA: TGTGCCAGCAGTCGGGGACTAGCGGGAGGGATGACCTACAATGAGCAGTTCTTC. This encodes CASSRGLAGGMTYNEQFF.